Sequencing of this T cell receptor (beta chain) was carried out in a study of cytomegalovirus exposure and HLA in healthy donors. The donors belonged to the approximately 120-subject validation cohort, separate from the roughly 700-subject first cohort. TCRdb keeps only in-frame clones here, not all; method: immunoSEQ multiplex PCR. The table shows about 68,000 clones, with roughly nine tenths occurring only once. The specimen sequenced was PBMCs. The clonotype comes from a man aged 18 to 30 in good health and CMV-seronegative.

The DNA for the CDR3 is TGTGCCAGCAGCTTAGAGGGAGTAACCTACAATGAGCAGTTCTTC. Its protein is CASSLEGVTYNEQFF. The genes are TRBV7-2 and TRBJ2-1, with D possibly being TRBD2 (5 bases). The CDR3 covers 15 residues. CDR1 is SGHTA and CDR2 is FQGNSA in the germline V gene. V was cut by 1 base and J by 2 bases, with 9 bases left in between.